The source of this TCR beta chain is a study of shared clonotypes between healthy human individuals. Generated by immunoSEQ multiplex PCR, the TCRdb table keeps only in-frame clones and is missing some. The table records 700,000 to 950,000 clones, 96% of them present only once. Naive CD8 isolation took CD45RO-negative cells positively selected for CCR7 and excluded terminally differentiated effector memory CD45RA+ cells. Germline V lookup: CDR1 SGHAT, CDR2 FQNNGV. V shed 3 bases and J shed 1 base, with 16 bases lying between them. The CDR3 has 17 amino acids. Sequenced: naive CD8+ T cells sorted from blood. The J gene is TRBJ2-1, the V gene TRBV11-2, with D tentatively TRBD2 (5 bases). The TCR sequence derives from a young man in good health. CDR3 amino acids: CASSLFPPADSYNEQFF. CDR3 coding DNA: TGTGCCAGCAGCTTGTTCCCTCCAGCGGATTCCTACAATGAGCAGTTCTTC.